These T cell receptor beta chains were read from a single sample in a study of T cell responses to AZD1222 COVID-19 vaccine. Some clones are missing from TCRdb's copy, which holds only in-frame ones; the method was immunoSEQ multiplex PCR. This repertoire shows just under 90,000 clones, approximately 86% found once; its top ten account for approximately 10%. The specimen was peripheral blood, collected on day 0 of MenACWY control vaccination. These receptors were obtained from an adult in good health. Both conserved end residues are part of each CDR3. Fields, in order: clone size, V gene, D gene, J gene, CDR3 DNA, CDR3 protein. A D gene is named only where the DNA matches it firmly. Clone size is given for some rows only: seen once, a few or many times, or a class if the clone is expanded.

NA	TRBV6-1	NA	TRBJ2-7	TGTGCCAGCACTGAAGCACCAACAGGGCACCCCTACTACGAGCAGTACTTC	CASTEAPTGHPYYEQYF
NA	TRBV6-5	NA	TRBJ1-1	TGTGCCAGCAGCACTGGGGGTTACATGAACACTGAAGCTTTCTTT	CASSTGGYMNTEAFF
NA	TRBV2	NA	TRBJ1-2	TGTGCCAGAGGGGCGGCCTATGGCTACACCTTC	CARGAAYGYTF
NA	TRBV6-1	NA	TRBJ2-1	TGTGCCAGCAGTGAAGGAGGCGGGGAGTTCTTC	CASSEGGGEFF
NA	TRBV2	NA	TRBJ1-2	TGTGCCAGCAGACAGGAGGGGGGTTATGGCTACACCTTC	CASRQEGGYGYTF
NA	TRBV6-5	NA	TRBJ2-7	TGTGCCAGCAGTTTCCGGACTGCTTCCTACGAGCAGTACTTC	CASSFRTASYEQYF
NA	TRBV30	NA	TRBJ1-2	TGTGCCTGGAGTGTACGCGCCAGGGACTCTCTTCCTAACTATGGCTACACCTTC	CAWSVRARDSLPNYGYTF
NA	TRBV19	NA	TRBJ2-6	TGTGCCAGTGTATACACCGGGACACATCACTCTGGGGCCAACGTCCTGACTTTC	CASVYTGTHHSGANVLTF
NA	TRBV6-5	NA	TRBJ1-6	TGTGCCAGCAGTCTTGATCCCAGGTCACCCCTCCACTTT	CASSLDPRSPLHF
NA	TRBV6-4	NA	TRBJ1-5	NA	CASKSLGTGLSNQPQHF
NA	TRBV9	NA	TRBJ1-5	TGTGCCAGCAGCGTTTCAGGGGATTCTCAGCCCCAGCATTTT	CASSVSGDSQPQHF
NA	TRBV6-6	NA	TRBJ1-4	TGTGCCAGCAGTAGACAGGAAAAACTGTTTTTT	CASSRQEKLFF
few	TRBV9	NA	TRBJ2-1	TGTGCCAGCAGCGTAGAGGGCCCCAATGAGCAGTTCTTC	CASSVEGPNEQFF
NA	TRBV5-1	NA	TRBJ1-4	TGCGCCAGCAGCTCCGCCTTGACCAATGAAAAACTGTTTTTT	CASSSALTNEKLFF
NA	TRBV18	TRBD1	TRBJ1-2	TGTGCCAGCTCACCGAACTCGGGACAGGGAAACTATGGCTACACCTTC	CASSPNSGQGNYGYTF
NA	TRBV4-3	NA	TRBJ1-1	TGCGCCAGCAGCCGATCAGTCGAGAACACTGAAGCTTTCTTT	CASSRSVENTEAFF
NA	TRBV6-1	NA	TRBJ1-6	TGTGCCAGCAGTGAAGCGGCTCCGGATAATTCACCCCTCCACTTT	CASSEAAPDNSPLHF
NA	TRBV5-5	NA	TRBJ2-6	TGTGCCAGCAGCTCGGCAGGGGCATCTGGGGCCAACGTCCTGACTTTC	CASSSAGASGANVLTF
NA	TRBV7-2	TRBD1	TRBJ1-1	TGTGCCAGCAGCGCCAGCCGGGACAGGGTCTACACTGAAGCTTTCTTT	CASSASRDRVYTEAFF
NA	TRBV3-1/TRBV3-2	NA	TRBJ1-5	TGTGCCAGCAGCCAAGATAGGGCAGGGGCGCAGCCCCAGCATTTT	CASSQDRAGAQPQHF
NA	TRBV9	NA	TRBJ2-7	TGTGCCAGCAGCGTAGATGGAGACTACGAGCAGTACTTC	CASSVDGDYEQYF
few	TRBV15	TRBD2	TRBJ2-1	TGTGCCACCAGCAGAGCTAGCGGGGGCTCCTACAATGAGCAGTTCTTC	CATSRASGGSYNEQFF
NA	TRBV19	NA	TRBJ1-5	TGTGCCAGTAGTATTTCCCCAGGGAGTCGTTATCAGCCCCAGCATTTT	CASSISPGSRYQPQHF
NA	TRBV24-1	TRBD1	TRBJ2-2	TGTGCCACCAGTGAAGCGGGACAGGGGGCAGGCGGGGAGCTGTTTTTT	CATSEAGQGAGGELFF
once	TRBV7-2	NA	TRBJ1-6	TGTGCCAGCAGCCCGACGCAAAGATCACCCCTCCACTTT	CASSPTQRSPLHF
NA	TRBV6-4	NA	TRBJ1-5	TGTGCCAGCACCAAGAGAGTGAACAATCAGCCCCAGCATTTT	CASTKRVNNQPQHF
NA	TRBV11-1	TRBD2	TRBJ2-1	TGTGCCAGCAGCTACAGTCGTCTAGCGGCCTACAATGAGCAGTTCTTC	CASSYSRLAAYNEQFF
NA	TRBV21-1	NA	TRBJ1-3	TGTGCCAGCAGGTTCCATGGAGTTAAGCATTCTGGAAACACCATATATTTT	CASRFHGVKHSGNTIYF
NA	TRBV29-1	NA	TRBJ1-4	TGCAGCGTCGAGGGGTCCGGGGATAATGAAAAACTGTTTTTT	CSVEGSGDNEKLFF
NA	TRBV28	NA	TRBJ1-5	TGTGCCAGCAATCCCCCCAATCAGCCCCAGCATTTT	CASNPPNQPQHF
NA	TRBV5-1	TRBD1	TRBJ1-2	TGCGCCAGCAGCCCGGCAGGGGGTGACTATGGCTACACCTTC	CASSPAGGDYGYTF
NA	TRBV4-1	TRBD2	TRBJ2-1	TGCGCCAGCAGCCAAGAACTAGCGGGGGGCTTCAGCTCCTACAATGAGCAGTTCTTC	CASSQELAGGFSSYNEQFF
NA	TRBV5-5	NA	TRBJ2-2	TGTGCCAGCAGCTCCACCCCAGGGGAGCTGTTTTTT	CASSSTPGELFF
NA	TRBV5-5	TRBD1	TRBJ1-6	TGTGCCAGCAGCTTGGCGGGTACGGACAGGGGCTCGTATAATTCACCCCTCCACTTT	CASSLAGTDRGSYNSPLHF
NA	TRBV19	NA	TRBJ1-1	TGTGCCAGTAAGGACGGGAACACTGAAGCTTTCTTT	CASKDGNTEAFF
NA	TRBV19	NA	TRBJ1-2	TGTGCCAGTAGTATCGACATTAACTATGGCTACACCTTC	CASSIDINYGYTF
NA	TRBV6-1	NA	TRBJ1-1	TGTGCCAGCAGTGAAGCGTGGGAGGTTGGGGGGAGGAACACTGAAGCTTTCTTT	CASSEAWEVGGRNTEAFF
few	TRBV5-1	TRBD2	TRBJ2-7	TGCGCCAGCAGCTTGGCCGCCCGGCAAGCGGGGGCCTACGAGCAGTACTTC	CASSLAARQAGAYEQYF
NA	TRBV19	NA	TRBJ1-2	TGTGCCAGTAGTCCAGGGGCCCAGGGCGGCTACACCTTC	CASSPGAQGGYTF